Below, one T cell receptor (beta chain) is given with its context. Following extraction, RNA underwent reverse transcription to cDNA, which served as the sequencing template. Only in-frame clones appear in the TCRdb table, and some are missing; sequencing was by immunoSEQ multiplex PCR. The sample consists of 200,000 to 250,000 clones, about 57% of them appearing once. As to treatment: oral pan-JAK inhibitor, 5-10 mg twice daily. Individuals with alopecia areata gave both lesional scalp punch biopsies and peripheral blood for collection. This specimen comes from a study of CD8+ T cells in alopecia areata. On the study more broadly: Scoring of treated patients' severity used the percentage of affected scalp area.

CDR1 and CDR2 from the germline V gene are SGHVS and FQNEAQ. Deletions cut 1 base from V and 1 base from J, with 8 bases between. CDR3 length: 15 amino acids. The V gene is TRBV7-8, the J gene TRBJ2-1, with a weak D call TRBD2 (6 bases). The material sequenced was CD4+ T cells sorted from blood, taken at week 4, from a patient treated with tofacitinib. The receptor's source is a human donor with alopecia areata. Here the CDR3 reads CASSLGRGSYNEQFF. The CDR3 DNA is TGTGCCAGCAGCTTAGGGCGGGGATCCTACAATGAGCAGTTCTTC.